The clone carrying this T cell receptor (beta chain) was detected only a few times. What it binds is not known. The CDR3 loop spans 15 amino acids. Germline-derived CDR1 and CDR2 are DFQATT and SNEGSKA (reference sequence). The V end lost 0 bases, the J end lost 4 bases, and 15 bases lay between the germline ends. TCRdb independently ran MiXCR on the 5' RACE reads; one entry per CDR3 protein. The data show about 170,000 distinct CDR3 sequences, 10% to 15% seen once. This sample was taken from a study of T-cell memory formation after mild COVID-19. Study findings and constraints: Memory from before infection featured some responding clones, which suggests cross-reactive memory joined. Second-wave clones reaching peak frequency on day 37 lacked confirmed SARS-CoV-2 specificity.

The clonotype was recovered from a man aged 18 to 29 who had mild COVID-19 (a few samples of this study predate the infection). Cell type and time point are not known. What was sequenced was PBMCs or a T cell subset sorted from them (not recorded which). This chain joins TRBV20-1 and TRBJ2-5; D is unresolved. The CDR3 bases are TGCAGTGCTAGAGACGGTAGAGGCCCAGGAGAGACCCAGTACTTC. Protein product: CSARDGRGPGETQYF.